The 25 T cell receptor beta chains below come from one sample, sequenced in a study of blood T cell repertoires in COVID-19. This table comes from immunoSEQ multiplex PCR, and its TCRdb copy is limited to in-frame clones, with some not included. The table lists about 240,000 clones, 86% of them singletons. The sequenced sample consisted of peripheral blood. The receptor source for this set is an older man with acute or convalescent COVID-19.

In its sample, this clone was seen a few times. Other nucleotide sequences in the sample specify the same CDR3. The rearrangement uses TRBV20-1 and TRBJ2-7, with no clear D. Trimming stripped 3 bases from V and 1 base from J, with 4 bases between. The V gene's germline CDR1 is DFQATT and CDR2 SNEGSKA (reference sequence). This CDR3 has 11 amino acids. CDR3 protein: CSASGSYEQYF. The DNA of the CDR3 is TGCAGTGCTAGCGGGTCCTACGAGCAGTACTTC.

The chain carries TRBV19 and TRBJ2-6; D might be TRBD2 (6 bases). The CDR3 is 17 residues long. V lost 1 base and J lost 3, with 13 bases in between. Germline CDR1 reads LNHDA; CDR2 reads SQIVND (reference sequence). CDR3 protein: CASSIVPGGDGANVLTF. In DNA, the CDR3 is TGTGCCAGTAGTATAGTCCCCGGCGGGGATGGGGCCAACGTCCTGACTTTC.

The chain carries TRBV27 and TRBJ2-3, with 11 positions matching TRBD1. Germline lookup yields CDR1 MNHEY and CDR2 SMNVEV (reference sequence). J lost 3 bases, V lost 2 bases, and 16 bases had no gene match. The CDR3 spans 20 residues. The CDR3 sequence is CASSLRTGGGRFRRTDTQYF. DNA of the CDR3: TGTGCCAGCAGTTTAAGGACAGGGGGCGGGAGGTTCAGGCGGACAGATACGCAGTATTTT.

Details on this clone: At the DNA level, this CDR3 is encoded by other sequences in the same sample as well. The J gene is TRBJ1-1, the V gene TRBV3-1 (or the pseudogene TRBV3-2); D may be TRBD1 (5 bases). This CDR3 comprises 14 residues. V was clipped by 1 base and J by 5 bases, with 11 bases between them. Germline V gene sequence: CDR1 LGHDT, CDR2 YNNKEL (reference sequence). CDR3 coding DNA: TGTGCCAGCAGCCAAGTTGGGGGGGAGACTGAAGCTTTCTTT. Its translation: CASSQVGGETEAFF.

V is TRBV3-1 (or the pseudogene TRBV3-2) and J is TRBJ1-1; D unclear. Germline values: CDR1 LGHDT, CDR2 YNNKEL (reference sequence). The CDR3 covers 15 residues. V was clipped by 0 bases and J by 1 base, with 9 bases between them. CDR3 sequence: CASSQDPGKNTEAFF. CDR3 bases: TGTGCCAGCAGCCAAGATCCGGGGAAGAACACTGAAGCTTTCTTT.

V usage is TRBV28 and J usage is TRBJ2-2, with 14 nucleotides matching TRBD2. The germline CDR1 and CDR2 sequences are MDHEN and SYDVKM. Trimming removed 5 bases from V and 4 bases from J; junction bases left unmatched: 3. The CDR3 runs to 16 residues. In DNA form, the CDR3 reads TGTGCCAGCAGTCCCGGGACTAGCGGGAGCACCGGGGAGCTGTTTTTT. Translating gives CASSPGTSGSTGELFF.

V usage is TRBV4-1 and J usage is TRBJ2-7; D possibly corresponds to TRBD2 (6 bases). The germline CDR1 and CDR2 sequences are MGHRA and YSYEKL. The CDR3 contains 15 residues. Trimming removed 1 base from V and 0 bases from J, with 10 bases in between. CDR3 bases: TGCGCCAGCAGCCAAGGGAGGGCCAGCTCCTACGAGCAGTACTTC. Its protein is CASSQGRASSYEQYF.

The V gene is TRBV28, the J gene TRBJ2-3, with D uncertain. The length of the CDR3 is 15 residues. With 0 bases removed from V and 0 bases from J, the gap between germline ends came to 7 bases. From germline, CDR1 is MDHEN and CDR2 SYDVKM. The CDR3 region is CASSLWAQSTDTQYF. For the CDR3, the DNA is TGTGCCAGCAGTTTATGGGCCCAGAGCACAGATACGCAGTATTTT. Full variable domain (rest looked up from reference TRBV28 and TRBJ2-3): DVKVTQSSRYLVKRTGEKVFLECVQDMDHENMFWYRQDPGLGLRLIYFSYDVKMKEKGDIPEGYSVSREKKERFSLILESASTNQTSMYLCASSLWAQSTDTQYFGPGTRLTVL.

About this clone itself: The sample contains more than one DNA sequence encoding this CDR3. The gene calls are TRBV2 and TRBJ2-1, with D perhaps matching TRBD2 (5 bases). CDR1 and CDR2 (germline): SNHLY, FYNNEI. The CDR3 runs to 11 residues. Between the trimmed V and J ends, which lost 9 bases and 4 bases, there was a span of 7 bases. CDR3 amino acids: CASTGYNEQFF. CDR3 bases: TGTGCCAGTACGGGGTACAATGAGCAGTTCTTC. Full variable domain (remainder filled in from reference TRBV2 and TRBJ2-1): EPEVTQTPSHQVTQMGQEVILRCVPISNHLYFYWYRQILGQKVEFLVSFYNNEISEKSEIFDDQFSVERPDGSNFTLKIRSTKLEDSAMYFCASTGYNEQFFGPGTRLTVL.

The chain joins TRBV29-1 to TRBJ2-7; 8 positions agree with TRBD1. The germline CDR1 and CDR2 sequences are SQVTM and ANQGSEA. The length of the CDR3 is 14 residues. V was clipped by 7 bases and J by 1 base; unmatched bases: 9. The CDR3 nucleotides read TGCAGCGCCGGACAGGGCTTTAGATCCTACGAGCAGTACTTC. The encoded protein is CSAGQGFRSYEQYF.

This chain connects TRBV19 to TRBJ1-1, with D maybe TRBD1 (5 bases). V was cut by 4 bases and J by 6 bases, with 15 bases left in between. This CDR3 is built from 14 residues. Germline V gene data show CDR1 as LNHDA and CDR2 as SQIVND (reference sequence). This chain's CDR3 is CASSKQAFPPEAFF. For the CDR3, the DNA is TGTGCCAGTAGTAAACAGGCTTTCCCCCCTGAAGCTTTCTTT.

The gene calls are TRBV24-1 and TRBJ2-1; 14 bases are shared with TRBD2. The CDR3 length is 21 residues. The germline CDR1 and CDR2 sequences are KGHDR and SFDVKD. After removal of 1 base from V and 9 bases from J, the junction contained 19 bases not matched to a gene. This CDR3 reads CATSDFPPRATSGGAGGEQFF. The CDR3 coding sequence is TGTGCCACCAGTGATTTCCCTCCAAGGGCGACTAGCGGGGGGGCCGGTGGTGAGCAGTTCTTC.

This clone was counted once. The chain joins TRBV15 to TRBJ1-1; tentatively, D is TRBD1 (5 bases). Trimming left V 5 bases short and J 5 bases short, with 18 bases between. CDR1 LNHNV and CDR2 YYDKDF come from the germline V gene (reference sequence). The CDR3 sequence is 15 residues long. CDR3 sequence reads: CATSGAQGSVTEAFF. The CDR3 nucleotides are TGTGCCACCAGCGGGGCCCAGGGAAGTGTAACTGAAGCTTTCTTT.

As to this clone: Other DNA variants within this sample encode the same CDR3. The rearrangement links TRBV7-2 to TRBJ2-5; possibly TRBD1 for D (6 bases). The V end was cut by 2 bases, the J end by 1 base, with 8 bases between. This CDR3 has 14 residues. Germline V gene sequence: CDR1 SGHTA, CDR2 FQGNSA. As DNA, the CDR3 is TGTGCCAGCAGCTTATCAGGGGCCCAAGAGACCCAGTACTTC. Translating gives CASSLSGAQETQYF.

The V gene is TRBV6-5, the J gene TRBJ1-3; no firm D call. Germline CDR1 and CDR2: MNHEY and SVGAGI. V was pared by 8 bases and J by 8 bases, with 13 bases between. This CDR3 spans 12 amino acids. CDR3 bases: TGTGCCAGCCGTTCGGGGTCGCACACCATATATTTT. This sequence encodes CASRSGSHTIYF.

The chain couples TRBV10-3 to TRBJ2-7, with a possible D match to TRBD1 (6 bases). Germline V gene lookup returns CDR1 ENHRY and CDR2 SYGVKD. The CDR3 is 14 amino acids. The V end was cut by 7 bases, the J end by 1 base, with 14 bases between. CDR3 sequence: CAIKGDPPSYEQYF. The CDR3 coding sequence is TGTGCCATCAAGGGGGACCCTCCATCCTACGAGCAGTACTTC.

CDR3 sequence reads: CASARVARGLTYNEQFF. CDR3 in DNA: TGTGCCAGCGCCCGCGTTGCGCGGGGACTAACCTACAATGAGCAGTTCTTC. The chain combines TRBV18 with TRBJ2-1, with TRBD2 identical over 7 bases. This CDR3 is 17 amino acids long. Germline V gene lookup returns CDR1 KGHSH and CDR2 LQKENI. The J segment lost 2 bases and the V segment lost 8 bases, leaving 15 bases of the junction unmatched. Filled out from reference TRBV18 and TRBJ2-1, the complete variable domain reads NAGVMQNPRHLVRRRGQEARLRCSPMKGHSHVYWYRQLPEEGLKFMVYLQKENIIDESGMPKERFSAEFPKEGPSILRIQQVVRGDSAAYFCASARVARGLTYNEQFFGPGTRLTVL.

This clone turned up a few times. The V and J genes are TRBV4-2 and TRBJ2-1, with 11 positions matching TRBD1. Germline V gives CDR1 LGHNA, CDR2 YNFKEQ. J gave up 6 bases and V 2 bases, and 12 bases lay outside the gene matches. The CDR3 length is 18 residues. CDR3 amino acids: CASSQYIRIGTGGNEQFF. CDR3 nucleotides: TGTGCCAGCAGCCAATACATTCGGATAGGGACAGGGGGCAATGAGCAGTTCTTC.

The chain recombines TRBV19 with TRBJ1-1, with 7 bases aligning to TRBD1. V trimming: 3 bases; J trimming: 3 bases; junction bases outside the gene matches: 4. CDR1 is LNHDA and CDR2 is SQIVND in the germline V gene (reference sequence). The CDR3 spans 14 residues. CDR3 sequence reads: CASSMGQIYTEAFF. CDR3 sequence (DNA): TGTGCCAGTAGTATGGGACAGATCTACACTGAAGCTTTCTTT.

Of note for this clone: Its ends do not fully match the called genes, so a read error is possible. In DNA form, the CDR3 reads TGCGCTGGGGGGGTCCTCTCCGACGAGCAGTACTTC. Its translation: CAGGVLSDEQYF. The rearrangement links TRBV29-1 to TRBJ2-7, with 7 bases that match TRBD2. The CDR3 is 12 amino acids. Germline values: CDR1 SQVTM, CDR2 ANQGSEA.

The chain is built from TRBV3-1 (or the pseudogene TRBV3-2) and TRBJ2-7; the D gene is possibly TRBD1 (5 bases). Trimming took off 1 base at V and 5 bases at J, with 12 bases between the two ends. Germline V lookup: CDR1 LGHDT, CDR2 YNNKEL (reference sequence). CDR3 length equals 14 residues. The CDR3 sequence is CASSQAMWGHEQYF. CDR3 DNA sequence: TGTGCCAGCAGCCAAGCAATGTGGGGCCACGAGCAGTACTTC.

The CDR3 sequence is CASSTSWGQDYGYTF. The CDR3 nucleotides are TGTGCCAGCAGCACCAGTTGGGGACAGGACTATGGCTACACCTTC. The chain joins TRBV11-2 to TRBJ1-2; 8 positions agree with TRBD1. Germline lookup yields CDR1 SGHAT and CDR2 FQNNGV. V was pared by 5 bases and J by 3 bases, with 8 bases of the junction left unmatched. The CDR3 contains 15 residues.

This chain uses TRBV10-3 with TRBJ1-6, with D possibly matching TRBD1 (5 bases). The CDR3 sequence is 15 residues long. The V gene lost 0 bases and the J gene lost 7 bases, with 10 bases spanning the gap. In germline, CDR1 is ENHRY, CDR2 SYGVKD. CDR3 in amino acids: CAISESNGANSPLHF. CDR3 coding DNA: TGTGCCATCAGTGAGTCGAATGGGGCCAATTCACCCCTCCACTTT.

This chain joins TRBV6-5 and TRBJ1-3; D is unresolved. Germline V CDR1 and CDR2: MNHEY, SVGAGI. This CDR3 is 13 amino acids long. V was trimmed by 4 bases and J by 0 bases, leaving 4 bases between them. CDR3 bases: TGTGCCAGCAGTTGGGCCTCTGGAAACACCATATATTTT. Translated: CASSWASGNTIYF.

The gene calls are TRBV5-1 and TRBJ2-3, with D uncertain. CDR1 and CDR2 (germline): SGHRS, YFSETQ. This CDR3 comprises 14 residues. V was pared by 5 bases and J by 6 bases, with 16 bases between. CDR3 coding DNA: TGCGCCAGCAGTTTGAGCCGACCCGGGGATACGCAGTATTTT. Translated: CASSLSRPGDTQYF.